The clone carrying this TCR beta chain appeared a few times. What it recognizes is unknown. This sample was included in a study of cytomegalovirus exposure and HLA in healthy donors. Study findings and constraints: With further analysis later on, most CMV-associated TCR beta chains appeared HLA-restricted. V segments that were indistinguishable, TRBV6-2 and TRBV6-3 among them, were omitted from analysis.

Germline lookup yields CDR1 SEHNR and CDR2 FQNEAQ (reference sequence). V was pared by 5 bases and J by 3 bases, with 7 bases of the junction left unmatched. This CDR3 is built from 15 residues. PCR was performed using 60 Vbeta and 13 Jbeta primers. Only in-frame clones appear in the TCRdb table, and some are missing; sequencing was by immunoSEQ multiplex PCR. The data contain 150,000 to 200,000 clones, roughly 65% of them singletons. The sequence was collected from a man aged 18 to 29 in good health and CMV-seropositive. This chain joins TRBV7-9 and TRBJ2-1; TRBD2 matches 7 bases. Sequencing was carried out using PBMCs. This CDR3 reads CASSPSGGYYNEQFF. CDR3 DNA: TGTGCCAGCAGCCCTAGCGGAGGTTACTACAATGAGCAGTTCTTC.